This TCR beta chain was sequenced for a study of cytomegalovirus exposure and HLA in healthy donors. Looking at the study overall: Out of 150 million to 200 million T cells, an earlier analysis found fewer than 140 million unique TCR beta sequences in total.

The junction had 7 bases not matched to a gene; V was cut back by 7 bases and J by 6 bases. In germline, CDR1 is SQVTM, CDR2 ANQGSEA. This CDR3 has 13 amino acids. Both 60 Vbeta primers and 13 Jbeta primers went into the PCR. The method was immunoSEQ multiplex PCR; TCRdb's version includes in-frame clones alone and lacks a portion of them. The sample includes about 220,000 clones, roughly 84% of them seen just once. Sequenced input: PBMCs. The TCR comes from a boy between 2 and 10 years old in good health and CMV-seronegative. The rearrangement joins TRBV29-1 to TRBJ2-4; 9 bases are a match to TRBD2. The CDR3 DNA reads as TGCAGCGGCGGGGGGGGTGTCGGAAACATTCAGTACTTC. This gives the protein CSGGGGVGNIQYF.